This TCR beta chain was identified during a study of cytomegalovirus exposure and HLA in healthy donors. This table comes from immunoSEQ multiplex PCR, and its TCRdb copy is limited to in-frame clones, with some not included. The sample carries around 260,000 clones, less than 95% recorded once. Looked up from germline, CDR1 is MNHEY and CDR2 is SMNVEV (reference sequence). The CDR3 sequence is 13 residues long. V lost 4 bases and J lost 7, with 13 bases in between. Study outcomes and limitations: The classifier reportedly diagnosed cytomegalovirus status with high sensitivity and specificity.

This clone has just one count. What it recognizes is unknown. This receptor was obtained from a woman aged 25-40 years in good health and CMV-seronegative. The J gene is TRBJ1-1, the V gene TRBV27; tentatively, D is TRBD1 (5 bases). Sequences were obtained from PBMCs. The CDR3 coding sequence is TGTGCCAGCAGTTATAGCCGGGGGTTTGAAGCTTTCTTT. Encoded protein: CASSYSRGFEAFF.